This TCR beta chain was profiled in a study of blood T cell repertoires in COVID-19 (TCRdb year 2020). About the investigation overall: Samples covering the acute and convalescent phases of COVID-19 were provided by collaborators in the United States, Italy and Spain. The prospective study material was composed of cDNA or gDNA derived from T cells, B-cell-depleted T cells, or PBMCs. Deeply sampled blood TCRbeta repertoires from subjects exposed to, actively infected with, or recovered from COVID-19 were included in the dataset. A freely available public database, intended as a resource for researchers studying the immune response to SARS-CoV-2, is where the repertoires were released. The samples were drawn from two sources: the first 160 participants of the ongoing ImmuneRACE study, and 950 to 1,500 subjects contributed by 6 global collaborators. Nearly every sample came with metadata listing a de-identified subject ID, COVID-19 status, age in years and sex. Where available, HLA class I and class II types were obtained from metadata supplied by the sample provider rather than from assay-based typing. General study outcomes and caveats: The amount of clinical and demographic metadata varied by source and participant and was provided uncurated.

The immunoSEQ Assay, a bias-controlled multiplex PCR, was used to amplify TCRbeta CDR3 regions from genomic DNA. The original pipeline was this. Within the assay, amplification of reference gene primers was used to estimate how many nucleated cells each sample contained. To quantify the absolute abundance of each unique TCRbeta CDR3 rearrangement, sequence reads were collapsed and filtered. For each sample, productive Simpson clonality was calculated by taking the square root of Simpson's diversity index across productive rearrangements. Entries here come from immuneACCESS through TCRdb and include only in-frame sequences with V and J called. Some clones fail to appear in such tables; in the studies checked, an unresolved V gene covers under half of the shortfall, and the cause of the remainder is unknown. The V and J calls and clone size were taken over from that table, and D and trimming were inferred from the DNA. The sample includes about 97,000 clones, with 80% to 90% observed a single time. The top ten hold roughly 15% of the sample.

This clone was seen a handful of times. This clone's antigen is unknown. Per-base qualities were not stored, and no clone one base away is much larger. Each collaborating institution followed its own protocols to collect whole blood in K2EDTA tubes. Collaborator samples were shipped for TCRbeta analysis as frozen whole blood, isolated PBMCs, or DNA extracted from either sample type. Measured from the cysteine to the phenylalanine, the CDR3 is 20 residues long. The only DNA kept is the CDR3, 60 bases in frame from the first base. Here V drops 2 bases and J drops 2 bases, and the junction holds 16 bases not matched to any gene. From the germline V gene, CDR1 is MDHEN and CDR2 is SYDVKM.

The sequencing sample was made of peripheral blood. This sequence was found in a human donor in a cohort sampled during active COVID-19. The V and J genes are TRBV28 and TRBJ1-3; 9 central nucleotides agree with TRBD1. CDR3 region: CASSLTRDRARILTGNTIYF. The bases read TGTGCCAGCAGTTTAACCAGGGACAGGGCAAGAATTTTAACTGGAAACACCATATATTTT.